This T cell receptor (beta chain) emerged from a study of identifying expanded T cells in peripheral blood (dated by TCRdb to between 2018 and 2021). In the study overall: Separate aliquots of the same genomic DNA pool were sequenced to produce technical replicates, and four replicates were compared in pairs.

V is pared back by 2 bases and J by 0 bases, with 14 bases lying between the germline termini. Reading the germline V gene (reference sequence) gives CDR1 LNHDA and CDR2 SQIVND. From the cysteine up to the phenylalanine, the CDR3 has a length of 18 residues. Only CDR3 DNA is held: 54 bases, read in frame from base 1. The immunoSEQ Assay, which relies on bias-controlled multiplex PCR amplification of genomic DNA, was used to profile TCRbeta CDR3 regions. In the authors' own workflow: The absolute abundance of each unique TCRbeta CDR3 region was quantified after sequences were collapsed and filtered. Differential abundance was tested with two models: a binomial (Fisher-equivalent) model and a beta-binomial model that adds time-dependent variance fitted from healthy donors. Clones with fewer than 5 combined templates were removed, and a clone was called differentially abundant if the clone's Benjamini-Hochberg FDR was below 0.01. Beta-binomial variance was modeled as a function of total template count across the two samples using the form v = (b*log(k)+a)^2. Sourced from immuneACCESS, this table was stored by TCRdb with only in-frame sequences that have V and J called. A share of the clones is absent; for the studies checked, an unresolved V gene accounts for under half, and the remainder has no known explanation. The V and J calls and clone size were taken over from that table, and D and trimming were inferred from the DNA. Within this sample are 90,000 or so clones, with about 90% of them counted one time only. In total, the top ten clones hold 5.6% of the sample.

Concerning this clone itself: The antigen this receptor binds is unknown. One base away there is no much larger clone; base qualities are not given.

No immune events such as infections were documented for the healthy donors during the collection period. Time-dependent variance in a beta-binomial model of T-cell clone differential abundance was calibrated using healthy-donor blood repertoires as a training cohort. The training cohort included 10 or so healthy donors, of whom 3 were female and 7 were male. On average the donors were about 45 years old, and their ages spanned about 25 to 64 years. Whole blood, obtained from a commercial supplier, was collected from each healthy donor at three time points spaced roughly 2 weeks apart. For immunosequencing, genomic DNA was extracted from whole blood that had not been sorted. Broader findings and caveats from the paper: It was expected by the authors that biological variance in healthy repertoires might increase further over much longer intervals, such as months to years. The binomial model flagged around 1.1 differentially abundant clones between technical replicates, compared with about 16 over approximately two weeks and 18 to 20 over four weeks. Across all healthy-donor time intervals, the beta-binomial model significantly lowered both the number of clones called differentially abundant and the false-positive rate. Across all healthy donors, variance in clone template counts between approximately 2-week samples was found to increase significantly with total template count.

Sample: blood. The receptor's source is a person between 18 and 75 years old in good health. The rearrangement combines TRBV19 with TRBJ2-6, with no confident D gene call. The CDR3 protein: CASSIPLLGVSGANVLTF. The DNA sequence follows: TGTGCCAGTAGTATACCCTTATTGGGCGTCTCTGGGGCCAACGTCCTGACTTTC.